These 10 T cell receptor beta chains share one sample of origin, sequenced in a study of molecular identifiers for immune sequencing clone quantification. TCRdb ran MiXCR on the PCR reads and lists one entry per CDR3 protein. The sample contains hundreds of thousands of distinct CDR3 sequences, under 25% of which appear only once. The material sequenced was naive CD8+ T cells from blood, with Jurkat cell RNA spiked in. The subset here: FACS-sorted CD8+CD4-CCR7+CD45RA+ naive T cells. The source is a human donor in good health. Some libraries in this study had Jurkat cell RNA spiked in.

The chain employs TRBV7-8 and TRBJ1-1; D possibly corresponds to TRBD1 (5 bases). The CDR3 loop spans 17 amino acids. Germline values: CDR1 SGHVS, CDR2 FQNEAQ. V was pared by 1 base and J by 3 bases, with 18 bases between. DNA for the CDR3: TGTGCCAGCAGCTTAGGGTTAGGAAAAGCAGGGTACACTGAAGCTTTCTTT. The encoded protein is CASSLGLGKAGYTEAFF. Based on the CDR3 plus reference TRBV7-8 and TRBJ1-1, the full variable domain is GAGVSQSPRYKVAKRGQDVALRCDPISGHVSLFWYQQALGQGPEFLTYFQNEAQLDKSGLPSDRFFAERPEGSVSTLKIQRTQQEDSAVYLCASSLGLGKAGYTEAFFGQGTRLTVV.

The DNA for the CDR3 is TGTGCCAGCAGTTTGCGGGGAAGTCCTAACGAGCAGTACTTC. It is translated as CASSLRGSPNEQYF. V and J are TRBV27 and TRBJ2-7, with a possible D match to TRBD2 (6 bases). V was trimmed by 3 bases and J by 5 bases, leaving 14 bases between them. The germline gives CDR1 MNHEY, CDR2 SMNVEV (reference sequence). The CDR3 is 14 amino acids.

This chain links TRBV10-2 with TRBJ1-6; TRBD1 is a possible D gene (5 bases). CDR3 length: 19 amino acids. In germline, CDR1 is WSHSY, CDR2 SAAADI. V dropped 0 bases and J dropped 2 bases, with 17 bases sitting between them. CDR3 sequence (DNA): TGCGCCAGCAGTGAGTCGGGACCCATCGGCGTCGCCTATAATTCACCCCTCCACTTT. Residues: CASSESGPIGVAYNSPLHF.

The V and J genes are TRBV6-2 or TRBV6-3 and TRBJ2-7; D gene unclear. The CDR3 covers 12 residues. The germline V gene has CDR1 MNHEY and CDR2 SVGEGT. Deletions cut 0 bases from V and 7 bases from J, with 7 bases between. CDR3: CASSYSWGEQYF. DNA for the CDR3: TGTGCCAGCAGTTACTCGTGGGGTGAGCAGTACTTC.

This clonotype was recorded a few times. As DNA, the CDR3 is TGTGCCAGCAGCTTAGGGGAGAGGGGGTCCTACGAGCAGTACTTC. This gives the protein CASSLGERGSYEQYF. The chain employs TRBV7-3 and TRBJ2-7, with a weak D call TRBD1 (6 bases). Germline V gene sequence: CDR1 SGHTA, CDR2 FQGTGA. The CDR3 is made up of 15 amino acids. The V end was cut by 2 bases, the J end by 1 base, with 12 bases between. The whole variable domain, filled in from reference TRBV7-3 and TRBJ2-7, reads GAGVSQTPSNKVTEKGKYVELRCDPISGHTALYWYRQSLGQGPEFLIYFQGTGAADDSGLPNDRFFAVRPEGSVSTLKIQRTERGDSAVYLCASSLGERGSYEQYFGPGTRLTVT.

J is TRBJ1-2 and V is TRBV27; 12 bases fit TRBD1. This CDR3 is 15 amino acids long. Unmatched junction bases numbered 9, after V lost 6 bases and J lost 7 bases. In germline, CDR1 is MNHEY, CDR2 SMNVEV (reference sequence). CDR3 in DNA: TGTGCCAGCAGCGAGACGGGACAGGGGGCCATTGGCTACACCTTC. It translates to CASSETGQGAIGYTF.

This clonotype was detected a few times. The chain combines TRBV4-1 with TRBJ2-5; 16 positions match TRBD2. V was clipped by 2 bases and J by 3 bases; unmatched bases: 9. Germline values: CDR1 MGHRA, CDR2 YSYEKL. The CDR3 covers 19 residues. CDR3 in amino acids: CASSQPGTSGGAEEETQYF. Written as DNA, the CDR3 is TGCGCCAGCAGCCAACCTGGGACTAGCGGGGGGGCAGAGGAAGAGACCCAGTACTTC.

There are many counts of this clonotype. The chain uses TRBV7-2 and TRBJ2-7, with D unclear. The germline CDR1 and CDR2 sequences are SGHTA and FQGNSA. Trimming shortened V by 5 bases and J by 4 bases, and 18 bases separated the two germline ends. This CDR3 has 15 residues. The CDR3 DNA follows: TGTGCCAGCAGCCCGGCCCTCTCTCGCACGTACGAGCAGTACTTC. It yields the protein CASSPALSRTYEQYF.

As to this clonotype: A much larger clonotype is one base distant, so this may be a read error. The chain carries TRBV7-2 and TRBJ2-5; D unresolved. This CDR3 comprises 15 residues. CDR1 is SGHTA, CDR2 FQGNSA, per germline. The CDR3 DNA reads as TGTGCCAGCAGCTCCGGACCCACGTACCAAGTGACCCAGTACTTC. Its protein product is CASSSGPTYQVTQYF. Full variable domain (outside the CDR3, taken from reference TRBV7-2 and TRBJ2-5): GAGVSQSPSNKVTEKGKDVELRCDPISGHTALYWYRQSLGQGLEFLIYFQGNSAPDKSGLPSDRFSAERTGGSVSTLTIQRTQQEDSAVYLCASSSGPTYQVTQYFGPGTRLLVL.

This chain links TRBV19 with TRBJ1-5; 9 nucleotides agree with TRBD1. This CDR3 has 14 residues. V dropped 6 bases and J dropped 4; count of bases not matched to a gene: 4. Germline V gene data show CDR1 as LNHDA and CDR2 as SQIVND (reference sequence). This CDR3 reads CASRTGGGNQPQHF. CDR3 sequence (DNA): TGTGCCAGTAGAACAGGGGGCGGGAATCAGCCCCAGCATTTT.